This T cell receptor (beta chain) was sequenced during a study of blood T cells in healthy people across ages. This clonotype has more than one count but fewer than ten. A J-beta primer mix and a sample-barcoded 5' primer were used in a second PCR of about 7 to 11 cycles. Using its own MiXCR run on the 5' RACE reads, TCRdb lists one record per CDR3 protein. This table holds some 760,000 distinct CDR3 sequences, 20% to 25% found once. CDR1 is MNHEY and CDR2 is SVGEGT in the germline V gene. Trimming stripped 4 bases from V and 1 base from J, with 11 bases between. The CDR3 runs to 15 residues. This sample also belongs to another study, concerning T cells of mothers and their children.

The sequenced sample was blood. This clonotype originated in a boy aged 10-17 years in good health. The rearrangement joins TRBV6-2 or TRBV6-3 to TRBJ2-1; the D gene could be TRBD1 or TRBD2 (5 bases each). CDR3 protein: CASSSRGRSYNEQFF. CDR3 bases: TGTGCCAGCAGTTCCCGGGGCAGGTCCTACAATGAGCAGTTCTTC.